These 16 T cell receptor beta chains were all obtained from the same sample, sequenced in a study of blood T cell repertoires in COVID-19. Repertoires were generated with immunoSEQ multiplex PCR, while TCRdb's copy carries only in-frame clones and drops some. This table has approximately 44,000 clones, nearly 90% appearing once. What was sequenced was peripheral blood. The receptors were gathered from a man aged 60 to 69 with acute or convalescent COVID-19.

The rearrangement joins TRBV27 to TRBJ1-4; 7 bases align to TRBD1. V was pared by 4 bases and J by 0 bases, with 17 bases of the junction left unmatched. Per germline, CDR1 MNHEY and CDR2 SMNVEV (reference sequence). The length of the CDR3 is 20 residues. This chain's CDR3 is CASSSARDSRTLSTNEKLFF. The CDR3 DNA follows: TGTGCCAGCAGTTCTGCGCGGGACAGTCGTACGCTATCAACTAATGAAAAACTGTTTTTT.

This clone was counted a single time. This chain links TRBV4-1 with TRBJ2-1; a possible D gene is TRBD2 (5 bases). From germline, CDR1 is MGHRA and CDR2 YSYEKL. Trimming took off 4 bases at V and 1 base at J, with 17 bases between the two ends. CDR3 size: 17 residues. The CDR3 spells CASSPGPSRGSYNEQFF. CDR3 DNA: TGCGCCAGCAGCCCGGGTCCTAGCCGCGGATCCTACAATGAGCAGTTCTTC.

This chain joins TRBV4-3 and TRBJ2-7, with 8 nucleotides matching TRBD2. Trimming at V came to 0 bases and at J to 3 bases, leaving 7 bases not matched to a gene. Germline V gives CDR1 LGHNA, CDR2 YSLEER. This CDR3 is built from 16 residues. The CDR3 loop reads CASSQDIGSGVYEQYF. In nucleotides, the CDR3 is TGCGCCAGCAGCCAAGATATCGGTAGCGGGGTCTACGAGCAGTACTTC.

This chain uses TRBV27 with TRBJ2-3, with 14 nucleotides matching TRBD2. V shed 6 bases and J 6 bases; nucleotides not matched to a gene: 5. The CDR3 covers 15 residues. The V gene's germline CDR1 is MNHEY and CDR2 SMNVEV (reference sequence). The CDR3 sequence is CASSRTSGGWDTQYF. The CDR3 nucleotides are TGTGCCAGCAGCCGGACTAGCGGGGGGTGGGATACGCAGTATTTT.

The V gene is TRBV24-1, the J gene TRBJ2-7, with 9 bases fitting TRBD1. Per the germline V gene, CDR1 is KGHDR and CDR2 is SFDVKD. The CDR3 is made up of 15 amino acids. V lost 9 bases and J lost 0; bases outside the gene matches: 8. The chain's CDR3 is CATQWLQGASYEQYF. CDR3 DNA sequence: TGTGCCACCCAGTGGCTACAGGGGGCCTCCTACGAGCAGTACTTC.

The chain joins TRBV6-5 to TRBJ1-1; possible D gene TRBD1, 5 bases. CDR3 size: 15 residues. Trimming removed 5 bases from V and 4 bases from J, with 17 bases in between. Germline values: CDR1 MNHEY, CDR2 SVGAGI. In DNA, the CDR3 is TGTGCCAGCAGTCTACAGGAGACTTTGGGCACTGAAGCTTTCTTT. Translating gives CASSLQETLGTEAFF.

This clone has a single count. The chain carries TRBV28 and TRBJ2-2; 8 bases line up with TRBD2. V dropped 8 bases and J dropped 5; count of bases not matched to a gene: 10. The CDR3 is 15 amino acids. Germline CDR1 and CDR2: MDHEN and SYDVKM. CDR3 nucleotide sequence: TGTGCCAGCGGGATGGCGGGGGGAGAGACCGGGGAGCTGTTTTTT. This gives the protein CASGMAGGETGELFF.

The chain uses TRBV7-9 and TRBJ1-1; 8 bases are shared with TRBD1. The CDR3 spans 15 residues. Trimming cost V 1 base and J 10 bases; bases outside gene matches: 11. From germline, CDR1 is SEHNR and CDR2 FQNEAQ (reference sequence). The CDR3 loop reads CASSLVGQGAQGAFF. CDR3 nucleotide sequence: TGTGCCAGCAGCTTAGTTGGCCAGGGGGCGCAAGGAGCTTTCTTT.

This clone was seen a handful of times. The V gene is TRBV2, the J gene TRBJ1-1; D remains ambiguous. The CDR3 runs 13 residues. Trimming pared 7 bases from V and 4 bases from J, leaving 13 bases between. CDR1 is SNHLY and CDR2 is FYNNEI in the germline V gene. The CDR3 loop reads CASKNLGGTEAFF. The CDR3 bases are TGTGCCAGCAAAAACCTTGGAGGCACTGAAGCTTTCTTT.

The chain uses TRBV30 and TRBJ1-2; D remains ambiguous. Trimming cost V 2 bases and J 7 bases, with 8 bases left between them. The germline CDR1 and CDR2 sequences are GTSNPN and SVGIG (reference sequence). The CDR3 contains 11 residues. CDR3 sequence: CAWSPGSGYTF. CDR3 DNA: TGTGCCTGGAGTCCGGGGTCTGGCTACACCTTC.

This clone was seen more than once but under ten times. The chain combines TRBV19 with TRBJ2-2, with TRBD2 as a possible D gene (6 bases). V was shortened by 6 bases and J by 8 bases, with 13 bases between the two germline ends. The germline gives CDR1 LNHDA, CDR2 SQIVND (reference sequence). The CDR3 extends over 13 amino acids. This chain's CDR3 is CASSTGGLGELFF. In DNA form, the CDR3 reads TGTGCCAGTAGCACCGGGGGTCTGGGGGAGCTGTTTTTT.

For this clone: The junction departs from the called germline gene at one end, perhaps through a read error. The gene calls are TRBV9 and TRBJ1-2, with D possibly matching TRBD1 (6 bases). CDR1 is SGDLS and CDR2 is YYNGEE in the germline V gene. The CDR3 totals 10 residues. For the CDR3, the DNA is TGCGTCGGGGGGGCGGGTGGCTACACCTTC. It codes for CVGGAGGYTF.

The chain couples TRBV7-8 to TRBJ2-7; 12 bases are shared with TRBD2. Per the germline V gene, CDR1 is SGHVS and CDR2 is FQNEAQ. V lost 5 bases, J lost 1 base, and 3 bases stayed unmatched. The CDR3 runs 15 residues. CDR3 residues: CASSKGLAGSYEQYF. DNA for the CDR3: TGTGCCAGCAGCAAGGGACTAGCGGGTTCCTACGAGCAGTACTTC.

V gene TRBV7-2 combines with J gene TRBJ2-2; no reliable D call. The V end lost 1 base, the J end lost 0 bases, and 6 bases lay between the germline ends. The CDR3 is 15 amino acids. Germline CDR1 reads SGHTA; CDR2 reads FQGNSA. The CDR3 DNA sequence: TGTGCCAGCAGCTTAGGAGGCGCGAACACCGGGGAGCTGTTTTTT. It specifies CASSLGGANTGELFF. Combining the CDR3 with reference TRBV7-2 and TRBJ2-2 gives the whole variable domain GAGVSQSPSNKVTEKGKDVELRCDPISGHTALYWYRQSLGQGLEFLIYFQGNSAPDKSGLPSDRFSAERTGGSVSTLTIQRTQQEDSAVYLCASSLGGANTGELFFGEGSRLTVL.

This chain links TRBV7-8 with TRBJ1-6; D not certain. V shed 4 bases and J shed 5 bases, with 12 bases lying between them. The CDR3 consists of 15 residues. The germline gives CDR1 SGHVS, CDR2 FQNEAQ. CDR3 region: CASSSGIRNNSPLHF. As DNA, the CDR3 is TGTGCCAGCAGCTCCGGGATCAGAAATAATTCACCCCTCCACTTT.

The genes are TRBV4-3 and TRBJ1-1; no clear D gene. V dropped 0 bases and J dropped 7 bases, with 15 bases sitting between them. This CDR3 is built from 15 residues. Per the germline V gene, CDR1 is LGHNA and CDR2 is YSLEER. CDR3 in amino acids: CASSQERFLSGEAFF. DNA of the CDR3: TGCGCCAGCAGCCAAGAACGGTTCTTATCGGGTGAAGCTTTCTTT.